A selection of T cell receptor beta chains follows, all from one sample in a study of blood T cells in healthy people across ages. TCRdb passed the 5' RACE reads through MiXCR, listing each CDR3 protein once. The sample records about 1,400,000 distinct CDR3 sequences, 42% being singletons. The sequencing sample was made of blood. The receptors derive from a woman between 18 and 29 years old in good health. CDR3s include the opening cysteine and the closing phenylalanine or tryptophan. Each record gives: D gene, J gene, clone size, V gene, CDR3 protein, CDR3 DNA. A D gene is named only where the DNA matches it firmly. The listing skips clone size in some rows; elsewhere it reads once, few, many or a size class.

D: -; J: TRBJ2-1; size: -; V: TRBV5-1; CDR3: CASSPTLYNEQFF; DNA: TGCGCCAGCAGCCCGACCCTTTACAATGAGCAGTTCTTC
D: TRBD2; J: TRBJ2-5; size: few; V: TRBV14; CDR3: CASSQNSGAYQETQYF; DNA: TGTGCCAGCAGCCAGAATAGCGGGGCGTACCAAGAGACCCAGTACTTC
D: TRBD1; J: TRBJ2-7; size: many; V: TRBV29-1; CDR3: CSVGTGRFYEQYF; DNA: TGCAGCGTTGGGACAGGGCGGTTTTACGAGCAGTACTTC
D: -; J: TRBJ2-6; size: -; V: TRBV6-5; CDR3: CASSYSGGANVLTF; DNA: TGTGCCAGCAGTTACAGCGGTGGGGCCAACGTCCTGACTTTC
D: -; J: TRBJ1-3; size: -; V: TRBV10-3; CDR3: CAISESKSSPSSGNTIYF; DNA: TGTGCCATCAGTGAGTCGAAGTCCAGCCCGAGCTCTGGAAACACCATATATTTT
D: -; J: TRBJ1-3; size: few; V: TRBV6-5; CDR3: CASSTPTTRSGNTIYF; DNA: TGTGCCAGCAGTACCCCAACAACACGCTCTGGAAACACCATATATTTT
D: -; J: TRBJ1-1; size: few; V: TRBV29-1; CDR3: CSVGGLMNTEAFF; DNA: TGCAGCGTTGGGGGGCTAATGAACACTGAAGCTTTCTTT
D: -; J: TRBJ1-1; size: -; V: TRBV29-1; CDR3: CSVRLLTGSTEAFF; DNA: TGCAGCGTCCGCCTCTTAACAGGGAGCACTGAAGCTTTCTTT
D: -; J: TRBJ2-1; size: once; V: TRBV10-3; CDR3: CAISSQVLTEQFF; DNA: TGTGCCATCAGTTCCCAGGTCCTCACTGAGCAGTTCTTC
D: TRBD2; J: TRBJ2-7; size: -; V: TRBV5-5; CDR3: CASSLSLAAYYEQYF; DNA: TGTGCCAGCAGCTTGAGCCTAGCGGCTTACTACGAGCAGTACTTC
D: -; J: TRBJ2-1; size: -; V: TRBV13; CDR3: CASSPPPRAPHNEQFF; DNA: TGTGCCAGCAGCCCCCCCCCGCGGGCCCCTCACAATGAGCAGTTCTTC
D: TRBD2; J: TRBJ2-1; size: few; V: TRBV20-1; CDR3: CSASSGGLYNEQFF; DNA: TGCAGTGCTAGTAGCGGGGGGCTATACAATGAGCAGTTCTTC
D: TRBD1; J: TRBJ2-7; size: once; V: TRBV12-3/TRBV12-4; CDR3: CASSKGGAPYEQYF; DNA: TGTGCCAGCAGTAAAGGGGGCGCCCCCTACGAGCAGTACTTC
D: TRBD2; J: TRBJ2-7; size: few; V: TRBV7-6; CDR3: CASSLAAGEGYEQYF; DNA: TGTGCCAGCAGCTTAGCGGCGGGAGAGGGCTACGAGCAGTACTTC
D: -; J: TRBJ2-3; size: once; V: TRBV5-1; CDR3: CASRAPETGVTDTQYF; DNA: TGCGCCAGCAGGGCCCCCGAGACAGGAGTCACAGATACGCAGTATTTT
D: -; J: TRBJ2-5; size: -; V: TRBV28; CDR3: CANDTGPGWETQYF; DNA: TGTGCCAACGATACCGGCCCCGGGTGGGAGACCCAGTACTTC
D: -; J: TRBJ2-1; size: few; V: TRBV4-1; CDR3: CASSQVPGPIRNEQFF; DNA: TGCGCCAGCAGCCAAGTGCCGGGCCCCATCAGGAATGAGCAGTTCTTC
D: -; J: TRBJ2-1; size: few; V: TRBV28; CDR3: CASSLAPTRTLSYNEQFF; DNA: TGTGCCAGCAGTTTGGCCCCAACCCGGACTCTATCCTACAATGAGCAGTTCTTC
D: TRBD1; J: TRBJ2-4; size: -; V: TRBV7-2; CDR3: CASSPGTGGGIQYF; DNA: TGTGCCAGCAGCCCCGGGACAGGGGGCGGCATTCAGTACTTC
D: -; J: TRBJ2-1; size: few; V: TRBV27; CDR3: CASSSVIVNNEQFF; DNA: TGTGCCAGCAGCTCAGTTATAGTTAACAATGAGCAGTTCTTC